A single sample gave rise to the 25 T cell receptor beta chains below, sequenced in a study of cytomegalovirus exposure and HLA in healthy donors. PCR primers comprised 60 Vbeta and 13 Jbeta primers. Libraries were prepared by immunoSEQ multiplex PCR; TCRdb keeps only in-frame clonotypes and omits some of them. The table includes 150,000 to 200,000 clones, roughly 74% detected once. Material for sequencing was PBMCs. The receptor set was obtained from a woman in her 30s in good health and CMV-seronegative.

This rearrangement joins TRBV19 to TRBJ2-7, with D tentatively TRBD2 (6 bases). Germline assignment: CDR1 LNHDA and CDR2 SQIVND (reference sequence). Trimming pared 2 bases from V and 0 bases from J, leaving 8 bases between. CDR3 size: 14 residues. The CDR3 nucleotides read TGTGCCAGTAGTATAACGGGAGACTCCTACGAGCAGTACTTC. Protein sequence: CASSITGDSYEQYF.

The chain recombines TRBV4-1 with TRBJ2-7; 7 bases are a match to TRBD1. CDR3 length equals 15 residues. Per the germline V gene, CDR1 is MGHRA and CDR2 is YSYEKL. V gave up 4 bases and J gave up 0 bases; unmatched junction bases: 6. The CDR3 protein is CASSRSDRTSYEQYF. As DNA, the CDR3 is TGCGCCAGCAGCCGCTCGGACAGGACCTCCTACGAGCAGTACTTC.

This clone was found a few times. The J gene is TRBJ1-2, the V gene TRBV6-4, with D possibly TRBD1 on 6 matching bases. Germline CDR1 reads MRHNA; CDR2 reads SNTAGT. This CDR3 is 14 amino acids long. Trimming cost V 6 bases and J 5 bases, with 16 bases left between them. CDR3 sequence reads: CASRPTGHGYGYTF. CDR3 coding DNA: TGTGCCAGCAGACCGACAGGCCATGGTTATGGCTACACCTTC.

This clone was seen a handful of times. V and J are TRBV30 and TRBJ2-3; 7 bases map to TRBD2. J lost 5 bases, V lost 4 bases, and 12 bases had no gene match. CDR1 and CDR2 from the germline V gene are GTSNPN and SVGIG (reference sequence). The CDR3 covers 15 residues. In DNA, the CDR3 is TGTGCCTGGACGGGCGGGGGAGGGCCTATAGATACGCAGTATTTT. Translation gives CAWTGGGGPIDTQYF.

The genes are TRBV10-3 and TRBJ2-7, with a tentative D call TRBD2 (6 bases). The length of the CDR3 is 14 residues. CDR1 ENHRY and CDR2 SYGVKD come from the germline V gene. With 3 bases removed from V and 6 bases from J, the gap between germline ends came to 15 bases. Here the CDR3 DNA reads TGTGCCATCAGTGATCGGGAGCCGGCCCCCGAGCAGTACTTC. Its translation is CAISDREPAPEQYF.

The V gene is TRBV7-9, the J gene TRBJ2-1; 10 bases align to TRBD2. The CDR3 spans 14 residues. Germline V CDR1 and CDR2: SEHNR, FQNEAQ (reference sequence). CDR3 protein: CGSAASGSYNEQFF. The CDR3, as DNA: TGTGGGTCAGCGGCTAGCGGGAGTTACAATGAGCAGTTCTTC.

This rearrangement joins TRBV19 to TRBJ1-1, with TRBD1 as a possible D gene (6 bases). The CDR3 spans 16 residues. CDR1 and CDR2 from the germline V gene are LNHDA and SQIVND (reference sequence). Trimming took off 4 bases at V and 3 bases at J, with 18 bases between the two ends. CDR3 coding DNA: TGTGCCAGTAGTAGCTTCGGGGGGCGGCGGTACACTGAAGCTTTCTTT. Translated: CASSSFGGRRYTEAFF.

This chain uses TRBV4-2 with TRBJ2-3, with 11 bases lining up with TRBD2. The CDR3 is 20 residues long. Germline lookup yields CDR1 LGHNA and CDR2 YNFKEQ. V shed 0 bases and J 3 bases; nucleotides not matched to a gene: 14. The CDR3 coding sequence is TGTGCCAGCAGCCAAGATCGGGTCCTCCTAGCTAGCGGGGGGACAGATACGCAGTATTTT. Amino acid sequence: CASSQDRVLLASGGTDTQYF.

This chain links TRBV9 with TRBJ1-2; 10 nucleotides match TRBD1. The CDR3 contains 15 residues. The germline V gene encodes CDR1 SGDLS and CDR2 YYNGEE. V gave up 4 bases and J gave up 4 bases; unmatched junction bases: 7. As DNA, the CDR3 is TGTGCCAGCAGCACCCGGGACAGGGGTTTCTATGGCTACACCTTC. Amino acid sequence: CASSTRDRGFYGYTF.

The V and J genes are TRBV30 and TRBJ2-3; no clear D gene. With 4 bases removed from V and 4 bases from J, the gap between germline ends came to 6 bases. CDR3 length equals 11 residues. Germline V gene data show CDR1 as GTSNPN and CDR2 as SVGIG (reference sequence). In DNA form, the CDR3 reads TGTGCCTGGATGGCGGCAGATACGCAGTATTTT. This gives the protein CAWMAADTQYF.

This chain uses TRBV7-3 with TRBJ2-3; 10 positions agree with TRBD2. The CDR3 length is 21 residues. The germline V gene has CDR1 SGHTA and CDR2 FQGTGA. The ends lost 5 bases at V and 2 bases at J; junction bases unmatched: 22. CDR3 sequence reads: CASSPWTIAGGPYRYTDTQYF. CDR3 nucleotide sequence: TGTGCCAGCAGCCCCTGGACGATAGCGGGGGGACCATACAGGTACACAGATACGCAGTATTTT.

As regards this clone: A read error may account for a junction end that differs from germline. J is TRBJ2-5 and V is TRBV4-3, with 10 bases matching TRBD2. CDR1 is LGHNA, CDR2 YSLEER, per germline. The CDR3 has 15 residues. The CDR3 protein is CASSQDPRGGLADNF. The CDR3 coding sequence is TGCGCCAGCAGCCAAGATCCTCGGGGAGGACTAGCGGACAACTTC.

The rearrangement uses TRBV6-1 and TRBJ2-5; the D is unclear. The J call may not be correct, given that the DNA end is closer to TRBJ2-7. The CDR3 spans 13 residues. CDR1 MNHNS and CDR2 SASEGT come from the germline V gene. The CDR3 bases are TGTGCCAGCGACTTCAGTCCGGCCTACGAGCAGTACTTC. Translation gives CASDFSPAYEQYF.

This clone was counted only a few times. The chain is built from TRBV5-4 and TRBJ1-4, with 9 positions matching TRBD1. Looked up from germline, CDR1 is SGHNT and CDR2 is YYREEE (reference sequence). V lost 4 bases and J lost 4; bases outside the gene matches: 2. The CDR3 totals 14 residues. The DNA of the CDR3 is TGTGCCAGCAGCCGGACAGGGGATAATGAAAAACTGTTTTTT. Protein product: CASSRTGDNEKLFF.

This chain links TRBV28 with TRBJ1-2; TRBD1 matches 8 bases. This CDR3 spans 13 amino acids. Germline CDR1 is MDHEN and CDR2 is SYDVKM. The J segment lost 6 bases and the V segment lost 6 bases, leaving 6 bases of the junction unmatched. In DNA form, the CDR3 reads TGTGCCAGCAGCCAGACAGGGGATAATGGCTACACCTTC. Translating it yields CASSQTGDNGYTF.

The chain uses TRBV7-9 and TRBJ1-2; maybe TRBD1 (5 bases). The CDR3 is made up of 19 amino acids. Deletions cut 5 bases from V and 1 base from J, with 26 bases between. Germline V CDR1 and CDR2: SEHNR, FQNEAQ (reference sequence). CDR3 sequence reads: CASSQLNRNSDARNYGYTF. The CDR3 coding sequence is TGTGCCAGCAGCCAGTTGAACAGGAACTCCGACGCCCGTAACTATGGCTACACCTTC.

The genes are TRBV18 and TRBJ1-1; 7 bases fit TRBD1. CDR3 size: 15 residues. The germline V gene has CDR1 KGHSH and CDR2 LQKENI. V lost 3 bases and J lost 1; bases outside the gene matches: 5. The CDR3 region is CASSPTQGRNTEAFF. In DNA, the CDR3 is TGTGCCAGCTCACCTACACAGGGGCGGAACACTGAAGCTTTCTTT.

J is TRBJ2-3 and V is TRBV1; TRBD2 is the table's D call and was not checked against the DNA. TRBV1 corresponds to a pseudogene. This CDR3 spans 17 amino acids. The CDR3 sequence is CTSSQGYGGRGTDTQYF. The CDR3, as DNA: TGCACCAGCAGCCAAGGATATGGCGGGAGGGGTACAGATACGCAGTATTTT.

The J gene is TRBJ2-5, the V gene TRBV7-2; D is possibly TRBD2 (6 bases). Germline CDR1 reads SGHTA; CDR2 reads FQGNSA. Trimming shortened V by 1 base and J by 5 bases, and 17 bases separated the two germline ends. This CDR3 has 16 amino acids. CDR3 nucleotide sequence: TGTGCCAGCAGCTTAGTGTCCGGGCGGGGTCTGGAGACCCAGTACTTC. As protein: CASSLVSGRGLETQYF.

In its sample, this clone was seen a few times. V and J are TRBV7-8 and TRBJ2-7, with TRBD2 matching 10 bases. With V trimmed by 5 bases and J by 3 bases, 10 bases remained unmatched. The germline V gene has CDR1 SGHVS and CDR2 FQNEAQ. The CDR3 spans 16 residues. CDR3 loop: CASSRGLAGGDYEQYF. The CDR3 DNA reads as TGTGCCAGCAGCCGGGGATTAGCGGGGGGCGACTACGAGCAGTACTTC.

The chain couples TRBV19 to TRBJ2-3, with D perhaps TRBD2 (6 bases). This CDR3 has 15 amino acids. Trimming removed 5 bases at V and 2 bases at J, with 14 bases between. CDR1 and CDR2 (germline): LNHDA, SQIVND (reference sequence). DNA of the CDR3: TGTGCCAGTAGTGATAGCGGAGCTTCCACAGATACGCAGTATTTT. Amino acids: CASSDSGASTDTQYF. Combining the CDR3 with reference TRBV19 and TRBJ2-3 gives the whole variable domain DGGITQSPKYLFRKEGQNVTLSCEQNLNHDAMYWYRQDPGQGLRLIYYSQIVNDFQKGDIAEGYSVSREKKESFPLTVTSAQKNPTAFYLCASSDSGASTDTQYFGPGTRLTVL.

There are a few counts of this clone. The genes are TRBV7-9 and TRBJ2-1; 9 nucleotides agree with TRBD2. The CDR3 consists of 15 residues. Germline loops: CDR1 SEHNR, CDR2 FQNEAQ (reference sequence). V lost 5 bases to trimming and J lost 1 base; unmatched junction nucleotides: 3. Here the CDR3 DNA reads TGTGCCAGCAGCCCCAGCGGGGGGTCCTACAATGAGCAGTTCTTC. Protein sequence: CASSPSGGSYNEQFF.

The chain combines TRBV2 with TRBJ1-5; a possible D gene is TRBD1 (5 bases). Germline V gene data show CDR1 as SNHLY and CDR2 as FYNNEI. This CDR3 contains 15 residues. Between the trimmed V and J ends, which lost 7 bases and 2 bases, there was a span of 15 bases. The CDR3 region has the DNA TGTGCCAGCAAAGGGGACTTAAGTGGCAATCAGCCCCAGCATTTT. This translates into CASKGDLSGNQPQHF. Filled out from reference TRBV2 and TRBJ1-5, the complete variable domain reads EPEVTQTPSHQVTQMGQEVILRCVPISNHLYFYWYRQILGQKVEFLVSFYNNEISEKSEIFDDQFSVERPDGSNFTLKIRSTKLEDSAMYFCASKGDLSGNQPQHFGDGTRLSIL.

This clone has more than one count but fewer than ten. V usage is TRBV6-5 and J usage is TRBJ1-4; possibly TRBD1 for D (5 bases). CDR1 and CDR2 (germline): MNHEY, SVGAGI. This CDR3 has 14 amino acids. The germline V and J ends were trimmed by 0 bases and 6 bases, with 8 bases remaining between them. As DNA, the CDR3 is TGTGCCAGCAGTTACTCGACGGGGGATGAAAAACTGTTTTTT. It translates to CASSYSTGDEKLFF.

This clone appeared once. The gene calls are TRBV7-9 and TRBJ2-1, with TRBD1 as a possible D gene (5 bases). Germline V gene data show CDR1 as SEHNR and CDR2 as FQNEAQ (reference sequence). Trimming removed 3 bases at V and 7 bases at J, with 10 bases between. The CDR3 consists of 13 residues. The chain's CDR3 is CASSFARANEQFF. The CDR3 bases are TGTGCCAGCAGCTTCGCCAGGGCGAATGAGCAGTTCTTC.